The 7 T cell receptor beta chains below were found in one sample sequenced in a study of blood T cell repertoires in COVID-19. This table comes from immunoSEQ multiplex PCR, and its TCRdb copy is limited to in-frame clones, with some not included. The table has approximately 210,000 clones, approximately 89% seen once. The specimen was peripheral blood. The receptors stem from a woman aged 40-49 years with acute or convalescent COVID-19.

The rearrangement links TRBV5-1 to TRBJ2-1; no firm D call. CDR1 is SGHRS and CDR2 is YFSETQ in the germline V gene. This CDR3 is 12 amino acids long. The ends were cut back, 0 bases at V and 10 bases at J, with 8 bases in the middle. The CDR3 here is CASSLDLGEQFF. The CDR3 region has the DNA TGCGCCAGCAGCTTGGATCTTGGCGAGCAGTTCTTC. The full variable domain, with the rest looked up from reference TRBV5-1 and TRBJ2-1, is KAGVTQTPRYLIKTRGQQVTLSCSPISGHRSVSWYQQTPGQGLQFLFEYFSETQRNKGNFPGRFSGRQFSNSRSEMNVSTLELGDSALYLCASSLDLGEQFFGPGTRLTVL.

The genes are TRBV5-8 and TRBJ1-1; tentative D call: TRBD1 (6 bases). The germline V and J ends were trimmed by 2 bases and 2 bases, with 10 bases remaining between them. The CDR3 loop spans 14 amino acids. The germline CDR1 and CDR2 sequences are SGHTS and YDEGEE. This CDR3 is CASSFRGINTEAFF. CDR3 sequence (DNA): TGTGCCAGCAGCTTTAGGGGGATTAACACTGAAGCTTTCTTT.

J is TRBJ2-3 and V is TRBV20-1, with 8 bases fitting TRBD2. Germline loops: CDR1 DFQATT, CDR2 SNEGSKA (reference sequence). The V and J ends lost 3 bases and 2 bases, in that order; junction bases with no gene match: 7. The CDR3 sequence is 15 residues long. The chain's CDR3 is CSASNTGGYTDTQYF. The CDR3 region has the DNA TGCAGTGCTAGTAATACGGGGGGGTACACAGATACGCAGTATTTT.

This clone appeared once. The CDR3 sequence is CASSNRGQSNEKLFF. The CDR3 DNA is TGTGCCAGCAGCAACCGGGGACAGAGTAATGAAAAACTGTTTTTT. The J gene is TRBJ1-4, the V gene TRBV4-2; 7 bases fit TRBD1. V trimming: 5 bases; J trimming: 4 bases; junction bases outside the gene matches: 7. CDR1 LGHNA and CDR2 YNFKEQ come from the germline V gene. The CDR3 consists of 15 residues.

This sequence joins TRBV3-1 (or the pseudogene TRBV3-2) and TRBJ2-2, with D uncertain. The CDR3 runs to 14 residues. V shed 6 bases and J shed 1 base, with 9 bases lying between them. From germline, CDR1 is LGHDT and CDR2 YNNKEL (reference sequence). The CDR3: CASRPTQNTGELFF. The CDR3 DNA is TGTGCCAGCAGACCGACACAGAACACCGGGGAGCTGTTTTTT.

The genes are TRBV7-2 and TRBJ1-1; D unclear. Germline values: CDR1 SGHTA, CDR2 FQGNSA. The CDR3 covers 16 residues. The V and J ends lost 0 bases and 10 bases respectively, with 21 bases between them. CDR3 amino acids: CASSLASLRDTYRAFF. As DNA, the CDR3 is TGTGCCAGCAGCTTAGCGTCCCTGCGGGATACCTACCGAGCTTTCTTT.

The CDR3 DNA reads TGTGCCAGCAGGGGACAGAGTTTCACCGGGGAGCTGTTTTTT. It encodes CASRGQSFTGELFF. The chain has TRBV27 and TRBJ2-2; TRBD1 agrees at 7 bases. This CDR3 contains 14 residues. The V segment lost 6 bases and the J segment 4 bases; nucleotides outside the gene matches: 5. The germline CDR1 and CDR2 sequences are MNHEY and SMNVEV (reference sequence).